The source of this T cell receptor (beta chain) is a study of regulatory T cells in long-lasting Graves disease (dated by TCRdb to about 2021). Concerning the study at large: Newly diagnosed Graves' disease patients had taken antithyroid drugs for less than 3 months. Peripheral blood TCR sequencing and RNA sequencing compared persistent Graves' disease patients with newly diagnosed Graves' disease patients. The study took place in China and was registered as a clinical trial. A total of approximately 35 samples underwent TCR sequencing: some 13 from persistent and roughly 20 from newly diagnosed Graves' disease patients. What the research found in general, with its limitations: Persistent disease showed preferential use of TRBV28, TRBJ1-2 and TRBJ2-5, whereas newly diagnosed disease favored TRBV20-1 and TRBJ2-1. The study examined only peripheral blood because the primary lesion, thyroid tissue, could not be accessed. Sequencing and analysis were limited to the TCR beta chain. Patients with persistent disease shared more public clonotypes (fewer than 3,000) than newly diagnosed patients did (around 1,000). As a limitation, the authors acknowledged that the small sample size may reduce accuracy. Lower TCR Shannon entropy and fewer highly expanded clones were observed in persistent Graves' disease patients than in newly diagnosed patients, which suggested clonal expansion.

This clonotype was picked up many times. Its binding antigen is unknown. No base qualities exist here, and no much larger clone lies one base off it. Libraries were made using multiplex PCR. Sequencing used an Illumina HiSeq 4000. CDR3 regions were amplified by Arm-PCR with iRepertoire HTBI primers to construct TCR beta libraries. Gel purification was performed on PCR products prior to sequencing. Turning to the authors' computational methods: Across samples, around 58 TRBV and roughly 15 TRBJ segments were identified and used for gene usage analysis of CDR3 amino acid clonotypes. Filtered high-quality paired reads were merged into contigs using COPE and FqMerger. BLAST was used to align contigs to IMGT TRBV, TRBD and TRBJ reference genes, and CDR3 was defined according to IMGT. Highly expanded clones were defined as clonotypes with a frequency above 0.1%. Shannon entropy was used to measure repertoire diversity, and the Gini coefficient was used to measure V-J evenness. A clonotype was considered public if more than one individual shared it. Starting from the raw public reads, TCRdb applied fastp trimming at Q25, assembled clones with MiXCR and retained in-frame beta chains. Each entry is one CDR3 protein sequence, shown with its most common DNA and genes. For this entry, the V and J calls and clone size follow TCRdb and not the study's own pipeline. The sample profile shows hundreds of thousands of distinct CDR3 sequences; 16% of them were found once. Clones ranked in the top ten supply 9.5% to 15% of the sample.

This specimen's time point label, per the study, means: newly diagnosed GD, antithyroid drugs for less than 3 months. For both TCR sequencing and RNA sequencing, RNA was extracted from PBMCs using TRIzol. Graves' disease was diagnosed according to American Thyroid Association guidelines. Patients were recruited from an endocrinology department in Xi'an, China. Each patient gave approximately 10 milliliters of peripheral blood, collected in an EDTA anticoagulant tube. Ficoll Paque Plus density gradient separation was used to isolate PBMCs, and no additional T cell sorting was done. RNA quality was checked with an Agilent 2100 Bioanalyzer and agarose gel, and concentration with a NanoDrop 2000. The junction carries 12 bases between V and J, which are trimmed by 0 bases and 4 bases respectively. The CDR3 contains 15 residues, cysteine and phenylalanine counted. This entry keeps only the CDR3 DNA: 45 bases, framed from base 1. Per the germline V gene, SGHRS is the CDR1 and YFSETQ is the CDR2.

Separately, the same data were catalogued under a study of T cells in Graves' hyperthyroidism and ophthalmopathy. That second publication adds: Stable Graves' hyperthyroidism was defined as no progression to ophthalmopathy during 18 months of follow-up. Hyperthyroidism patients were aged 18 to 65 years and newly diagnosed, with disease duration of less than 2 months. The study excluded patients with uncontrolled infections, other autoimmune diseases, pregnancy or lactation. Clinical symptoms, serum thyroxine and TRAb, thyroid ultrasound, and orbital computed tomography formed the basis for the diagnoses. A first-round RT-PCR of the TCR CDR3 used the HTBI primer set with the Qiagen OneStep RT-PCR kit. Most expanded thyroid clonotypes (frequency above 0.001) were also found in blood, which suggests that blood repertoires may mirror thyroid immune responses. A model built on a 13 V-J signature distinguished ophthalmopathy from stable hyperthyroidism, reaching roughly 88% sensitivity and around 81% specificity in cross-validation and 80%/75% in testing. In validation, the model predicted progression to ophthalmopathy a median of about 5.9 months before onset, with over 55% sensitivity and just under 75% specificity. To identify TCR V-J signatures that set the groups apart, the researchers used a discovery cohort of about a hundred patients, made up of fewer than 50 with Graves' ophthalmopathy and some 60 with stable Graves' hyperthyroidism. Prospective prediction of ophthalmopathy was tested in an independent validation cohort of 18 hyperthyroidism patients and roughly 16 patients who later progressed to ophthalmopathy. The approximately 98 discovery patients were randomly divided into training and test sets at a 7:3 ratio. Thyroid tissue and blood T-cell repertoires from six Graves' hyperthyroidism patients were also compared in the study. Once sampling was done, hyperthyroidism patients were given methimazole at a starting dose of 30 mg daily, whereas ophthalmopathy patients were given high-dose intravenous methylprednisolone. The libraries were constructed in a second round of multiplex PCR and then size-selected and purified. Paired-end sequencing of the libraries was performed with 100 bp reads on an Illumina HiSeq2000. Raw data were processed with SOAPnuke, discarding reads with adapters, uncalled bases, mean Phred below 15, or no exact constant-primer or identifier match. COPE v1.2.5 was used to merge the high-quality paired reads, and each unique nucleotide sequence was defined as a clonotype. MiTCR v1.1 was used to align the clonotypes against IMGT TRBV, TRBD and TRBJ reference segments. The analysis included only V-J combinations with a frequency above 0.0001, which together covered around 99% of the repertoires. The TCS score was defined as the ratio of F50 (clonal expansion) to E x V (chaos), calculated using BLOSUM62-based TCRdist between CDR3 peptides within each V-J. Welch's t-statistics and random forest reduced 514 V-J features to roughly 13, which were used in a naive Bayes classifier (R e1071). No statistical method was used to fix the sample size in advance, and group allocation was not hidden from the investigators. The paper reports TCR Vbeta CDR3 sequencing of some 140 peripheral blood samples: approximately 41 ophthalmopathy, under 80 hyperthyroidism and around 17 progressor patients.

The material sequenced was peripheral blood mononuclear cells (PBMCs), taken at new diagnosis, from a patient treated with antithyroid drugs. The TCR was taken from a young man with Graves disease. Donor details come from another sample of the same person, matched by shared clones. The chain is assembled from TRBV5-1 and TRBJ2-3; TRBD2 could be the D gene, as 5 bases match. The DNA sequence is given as TGCGCCAGCAGCTTGGCTGGTGGGAGAGCAGATACGCAGTATTTT. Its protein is CASSLAGGRADTQYF.